This T cell receptor (beta chain) was recorded in a study of T cells in Graves' hyperthyroidism and ophthalmopathy. Researchers took RNA transcripts and amplified the TCR beta CDR3 regions from them. The HTBI primer set drove a first-round RT-PCR of the TCR CDR3. One entry per CDR3 protein, called by TCRdb with MiXCR from the multiplex PCR reads. There are roughly 550,000 distinct CDR3 sequences in the sample; about 16% occur only once, and about 29% lies in the top ten. This clonotype appeared many times. V trimming: 4 bases; J trimming: 4 bases; junction bases outside the gene matches: 15. The CDR3 sequence is 18 residues long. Germline CDR1 and CDR2: SGHRS and YFSETQ.

The TCR was taken from a woman aged 25 to 39 with Graves' ophthalmopathy. This chain uses TRBV5-1 with TRBJ2-1; 9 nucleotides line up with TRBD2. The sample consisted of blood. This CDR3 is CASSRGPNSGRAYNEQFF. The DNA of the CDR3 is TGCGCCAGCAGCCGGGGCCCGAATAGCGGGAGAGCGTACAATGAGCAGTTCTTC.